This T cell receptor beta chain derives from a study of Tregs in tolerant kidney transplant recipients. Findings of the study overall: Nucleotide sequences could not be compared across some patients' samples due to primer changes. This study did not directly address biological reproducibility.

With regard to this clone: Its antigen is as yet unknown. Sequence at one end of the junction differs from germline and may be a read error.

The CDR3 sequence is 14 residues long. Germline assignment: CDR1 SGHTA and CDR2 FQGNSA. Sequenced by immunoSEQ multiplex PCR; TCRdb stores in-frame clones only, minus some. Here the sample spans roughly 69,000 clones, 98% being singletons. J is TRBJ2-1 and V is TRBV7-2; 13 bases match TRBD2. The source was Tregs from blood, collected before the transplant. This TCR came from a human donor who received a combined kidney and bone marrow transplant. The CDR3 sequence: CASSTSGGARELVF. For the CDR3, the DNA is TGTGCCAGCAGCACTAGCGGGGGGGCCCGGGAGCTGGTCTTC.